The clone carrying this T cell receptor (beta chain) has ten or more counts. The record originates from a study of T-cell reconstitution after alpha-beta-depleted transplantation in children. As it was prepared, the TCRbeta library received unique molecular identifiers. From the PCR reads, TCRdb called clonotypes with MiXCR, one entry per CDR3 protein. This sample has some 150,000 distinct CDR3 sequences, with 8.8% found just once. The sequencing here drew on PBMCs, mostly from graft donor cells, taken 180 days after TCRalphabeta/CD19-depleted stem cell transplant. The TCR comes from a female patient between 2 and 15 years old who had a stem cell transplant for congenital amegakaryocytic thrombocytopenia, so the T cells may come from the graft donor.

This CDR3 is CASRSTGAYEQYF. In DNA form, the CDR3 reads TGTGCCAGCAGGTCGACAGGGGCGTACGAGCAGTACTTC. This chain uses TRBV2 with TRBJ2-7; 8 bases are a match to TRBD1. The CDR3 is 13 residues long. Germline V gene lookup returns CDR1 SNHLY and CDR2 FYNNEI. With V trimmed by 6 bases and J by 4 bases, 5 bases remained unmatched.